This T cell receptor (beta chain) was found in a study of T cells in Graves' hyperthyroidism and ophthalmopathy. Points from the study as a whole: Most thyroid-expanded clonotypes above 0.001 were also found in blood.

RNA transcripts served as the template for amplifying TCR beta CDR3 regions. Carried out on the TCR CDR3, a first-round RT-PCR used the HTBI primer set. TCRdb processed the multiplex PCR reads anew with MiXCR; each CDR3 protein has one entry. In the table there are hundreds of thousands of distinct CDR3 sequences, 14% of which are singletons. In its sample, this clonotype was seen a few times. Its target is unknown. The V and J ends lost 3 bases and 8 bases respectively, with 16 bases between them. The CDR3 spans 13 residues. The V gene's germline CDR1 is SQVTM and CDR2 ANQGSEA. Source material: blood. The sequence was collected from a woman aged 18-35 years with Graves' hyperthyroidism. This rearrangement joins TRBV29-1 to TRBJ1-1; possibly TRBD1 for D (5 bases). The CDR3 DNA reads TGCAGCGTTGATGACGGGGGGGGTTTGGAAGCTTTCTTT. Protein product: CSVDDGGGLEAFF.